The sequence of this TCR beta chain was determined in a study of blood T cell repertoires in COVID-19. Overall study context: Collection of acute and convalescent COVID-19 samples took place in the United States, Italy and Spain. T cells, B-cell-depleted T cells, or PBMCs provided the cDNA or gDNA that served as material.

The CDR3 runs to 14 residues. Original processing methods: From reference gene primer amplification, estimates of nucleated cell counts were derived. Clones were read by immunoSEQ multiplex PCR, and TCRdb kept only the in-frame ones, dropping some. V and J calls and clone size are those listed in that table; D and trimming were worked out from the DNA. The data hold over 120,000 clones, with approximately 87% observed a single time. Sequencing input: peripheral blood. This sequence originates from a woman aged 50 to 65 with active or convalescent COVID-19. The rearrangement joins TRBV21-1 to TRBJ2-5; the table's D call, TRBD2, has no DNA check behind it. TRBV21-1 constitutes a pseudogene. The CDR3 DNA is TGTGCCAGCAGCAAGGGGGGGCGAGAAGAGACCCAGTACTTC. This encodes CASSKGGREETQYF.